The 22 T cell receptor beta chains presented below share a single source sample, sequenced in a study of control samples from healthy donors and cancer patients. Some clones are missing from TCRdb's copy, which holds only in-frame ones; the method was immunoSEQ multiplex PCR. The table has 150,000 to 200,000 clones, about 91% seen once; the top ten hold approximately 2%. Sequencing was done on a sample of blood. All receptors derive from a woman between 40 and 50 years old in good health.

This chain uses TRBV9 with TRBJ2-5, with a tentative D call TRBD2 (6 bases). Germline V CDR1 and CDR2: SGDLS, YYNGEE. V lost 4 bases and J lost 4, with 14 bases in between. The CDR3 has 14 residues. The CDR3, as DNA: TGTGCCAGCAGCCCCCGGAGGGGTACAGAGACCCAGTACTTC. It is translated as CASSPRRGTETQYF.

V and J are TRBV24-1 and TRBJ1-2; D possibly corresponds to TRBD1 (6 bases). The CDR3 loop spans 12 amino acids. The V end lost 4 bases, the J end lost 6 bases, and 8 bases lay between the germline ends. Germline CDR1 is KGHDR and CDR2 is SFDVKD. The DNA of the CDR3 is TGTGCCACCAGTGACTACAGGGATGGCTACACCTTC. Its protein is CATSDYRDGYTF.

The chain joins TRBV12-3 or TRBV12-4 to TRBJ1-5; D is perhaps TRBD1 (5 bases). The ends were cut back, 8 bases at V and 6 bases at J, with 14 bases in the middle. This CDR3 contains 13 residues. CDR3 DNA: TGTGCCAGCGGGGAGGGGTCGAGTCAGCCCCAGCATTTT. Translation gives CASGEGSSQPQHF.

The chain combines TRBV7-9 with TRBJ2-1; 9 bases match TRBD1. The CDR3 runs to 15 residues. Trimming cost V 4 bases and J 4 bases; bases outside gene matches: 5. Germline CDR1 reads SEHNR; CDR2 reads FQNEAQ (reference sequence). The CDR3 nucleotides read TGTGCCAGCAGCTCCCCCGGGACAGGGTACAATGAGCAGTTCTTC. It specifies CASSSPGTGYNEQFF.

The chain uses TRBV11-2 and TRBJ2-3, with D possibly matching TRBD2 (6 bases). CDR1 is SGHAT, CDR2 FQNNGV, per germline. This CDR3 has 15 amino acids. V shed 6 bases and J shed 0 bases, with 13 bases lying between them. The CDR3 protein is CASRTAGLSTDTQYF. In nucleotides, the CDR3 is TGTGCCAGCAGGACCGCGGGGTTAAGCACAGATACGCAGTATTTT. Based on the CDR3 plus reference TRBV11-2 and TRBJ2-3, the full variable domain is EAGVAQSPRYKIIEKRQSVAFWCNPISGHATLYWYQQILGQGPKLLIQFQNNGVVDDSQLPKDRFSAERLKGVDSTLKIQPAKLEDSAVYLCASRTAGLSTDTQYFGPGTRLTVL.

The chain uses TRBV19 and TRBJ1-4, with a weak D call TRBD1 (5 bases). This CDR3 is 14 amino acids long. CDR1 and CDR2 (germline): LNHDA, SQIVND (reference sequence). With 3 bases removed from V and 2 bases from J, the gap between germline ends came to 7 bases. The CDR3 region has the DNA TGTGCCAGTAGTATGCGGGGGACTAATGAAAAACTGTTTTTT. Translation: CASSMRGTNEKLFF.

The V gene is TRBV19, the J gene TRBJ2-2; D uncertain. The CDR3 extends over 13 amino acids. Trimming took 0 bases from V and 4 from J, leaving 3 bases between them. Germline V gene lookup returns CDR1 LNHDA and CDR2 SQIVND (reference sequence). The CDR3 region has the DNA TGTGCCAGTAGTATAGATCCCACCGGGGAGCTGTTTTTT. This gives the protein CASSIDPTGELFF. Together with reference TRBV19 and TRBJ2-2, the CDR3 gives the full variable domain: DGGITQSPKYLFRKEGQNVTLSCEQNLNHDAMYWYRQDPGQGLRLIYYSQIVNDFQKGDIAEGYSVSREKKESFPLTVTSAQKNPTAFYLCASSIDPTGELFFGEGSRLTVL.

The J gene is TRBJ1-5, the V gene TRBV2; D possibly corresponds to TRBD1 (5 bases). Germline V gene lookup returns CDR1 SNHLY and CDR2 FYNNEI. CDR3 size: 15 residues. V was clipped by 1 base and J by 3 bases, with 10 bases between them. The DNA of the CDR3 is TGTGCCAGCAGTGAAGGGAGGGGACCCAATCAGCCCCAGCATTTT. It translates to CASSEGRGPNQPQHF.

This rearrangement joins TRBV27 to TRBJ1-6, with 8 bases fitting TRBD1. Germline lookup yields CDR1 MNHEY and CDR2 SMNVEV (reference sequence). This CDR3 has 15 residues. Trimming cost V 1 base and J 6 bases; bases outside gene matches: 2. The CDR3 region is CASSLLGTGNSPLHF. For the CDR3, the DNA is TGTGCCAGCAGTTTATTGGGGACAGGTAATTCACCCCTCCACTTT.

V usage is TRBV5-1 and J usage is TRBJ1-2, with 7 bases identical to TRBD1. Trimming removed 0 bases from V and 7 bases from J; junction bases left unmatched: 9. Germline-derived CDR1 and CDR2 are SGHRS and YFSETQ. The CDR3 is made up of 15 amino acids. CDR3 nucleotides: TGCGCCAGCAGCTTGGCGGCAGGGGGTGAAGGTGGCTACACCTTC. Amino acid sequence: CASSLAAGGEGGYTF.

This CDR3 is CASSPPPRGYTF. The CDR3 DNA reads as TGTGCCAGCAGCCCTCCCCCGAGGGGCTACACCTTC. This chain links TRBV7-2 with TRBJ1-2, with D uncertain. CDR1 is SGHTA and CDR2 is FQGNSA in the germline V gene. This CDR3 is 12 amino acids long. The V end lost 5 bases, the J end lost 8 bases, and 12 bases lay between the germline ends. Looking up the rest from reference TRBV7-2 and TRBJ1-2 gives the full variable domain: GAGVSQSPSNKVTEKGKDVELRCDPISGHTALYWYRQSLGQGLEFLIYFQGNSAPDKSGLPSDRFSAERTGGSVSTLTIQRTQQEDSAVYLCASSPPPRGYTFGSGTRLTVV.

This clone was recorded only once. The chain recombines TRBV7-3 with TRBJ2-1; 8 bases line up with TRBD2. CDR3 length: 15 residues. Germline lookup yields CDR1 SGHTA and CDR2 FQGTGA. The V and J ends lost 2 bases and 4 bases, in that order; junction bases with no gene match: 4. This chain's CDR3 is CASSLDGTRYNEQFF. Written as DNA, the CDR3 is TGTGCCAGCAGCTTAGATGGGACTAGATACAATGAGCAGTTCTTC.

This chain links TRBV18 with TRBJ2-7; 7 bases align to TRBD2. The V gene's germline CDR1 is KGHSH and CDR2 LQKENI. V shed 0 bases, J shed 2 bases, and the junction held 4 bases outside the gene matches. This CDR3 comprises 15 residues. The CDR3 DNA follows: TGTGCCAGCTCACCACCAAGCGGGGCCACCTACGAGCAGTACTTC. It specifies CASSPPSGATYEQYF.

The rearrangement joins TRBV10-3 to TRBJ2-1; 7 positions match TRBD2. V lost 0 bases to trimming and J lost 3 bases; unmatched junction nucleotides: 5. The CDR3 has 16 amino acids. Germline V lookup: CDR1 ENHRY, CDR2 SYGVKD. The CDR3 loop is CAISESNAGVYNEQFF. CDR3 DNA: TGTGCCATCAGTGAGTCTAATGCGGGGGTCTACAATGAGCAGTTCTTC.

The chain carries TRBV10-3 and TRBJ2-3, with D possibly TRBD2 on 6 matching bases. The germline V gene encodes CDR1 ENHRY and CDR2 SYGVKD. The length of the CDR3 is 13 residues. V was cut by 2 bases and J by 4 bases, with 7 bases left in between. CDR3 coding DNA: TGTGCCATCAGTGAGGGACTATCAGATACGCAGTATTTT. This codes for CAISEGLSDTQYF.

The rearrangement uses TRBV7-9 and TRBJ2-3, with 8 bases that match TRBD1. CDR1 SEHNR and CDR2 FQNEAQ come from the germline V gene (reference sequence). The CDR3 is made up of 15 amino acids. Trimming removed 8 bases from V and 3 bases from J; junction bases left unmatched: 10. CDR3 protein: CASENRQGRTDTQYF. In DNA form, the CDR3 reads TGTGCCAGCGAGAACAGACAGGGGAGGACAGATACGCAGTATTTT. Full variable domain (outside the CDR3, taken from reference TRBV7-9 and TRBJ2-3): DTGVSQNPRHKITKRGQNVTFRCDPISEHNRLYWYRQTLGQGPEFLTYFQNEAQLEKSRLLSDRFSAERPKGSFSTLEIQRTEQGDSAMYLCASENRQGRTDTQYFGPGTRLTVL.

The chain carries TRBV19 and TRBJ1-1; D might be TRBD1 (6 bases). The CDR3 extends over 12 amino acids. Trimming took off 7 bases at V and 10 bases at J, with 16 bases between the two ends. Germline CDR1 is LNHDA and CDR2 is SQIVND (reference sequence). CDR3 amino acids: CASTAVGQRAFF. CDR3 nucleotides: TGTGCCAGTACCGCAGTAGGACAGCGAGCTTTCTTT.

CDR3 sequence: CASSLGPDQPQHF. CDR3 in DNA: TGTGCCAGCAGCTTGGGTCCTGATCAGCCCCAGCATTTT. The chain joins TRBV5-6 to TRBJ1-5; D uncertain. This CDR3 region has 13 residues. The V gene's germline CDR1 is SGHDT and CDR2 YYEEEE. Trimming removed 0 bases from V and 5 bases from J, with 6 bases in between.

V is TRBV25-1 and J is TRBJ2-7, with D possibly called TRBD1 or TRBD2 (6 bases each). Trimming removed 0 bases from V and 6 bases from J, with 9 bases in between. Germline V gene lookup returns CDR1 MGHDK and CDR2 SYGVNS. This CDR3 region has 13 residues. CDR3: CASSEYWGAEQYF. For the CDR3, the DNA is TGTGCCAGCAGTGAATATTGGGGGGCCGAGCAGTACTTC.

The V call is TRBV12-3 or TRBV12-4, the J call TRBJ2-3; D is perhaps TRBD2 (6 bases). The CDR3 sequence is 13 residues long. V lost 6 bases and J lost 2, with 9 bases in between. The DNA of the CDR3 is TGTGCCAGCAGCCGGGGGTCCACAGATACGCAGTATTTT. This translates into CASSRGSTDTQYF.

This clone is a singleton in its sample. The same CDR3 can be traced to other DNA sequences in this sample. The CDR3 sequence: CASSKNSPLHF. CDR3 coding DNA: TGTGCCAGCAGTAAGAATTCACCCCTCCACTTT. The chain couples TRBV3-1 (or the pseudogene TRBV3-2) to TRBJ1-6; D gene unclear. This CDR3 is 11 amino acids long. The germline V and J ends were trimmed by 6 bases and 7 bases, with 4 bases remaining between them. Germline lookup yields CDR1 LGHDT and CDR2 YNNKEL (reference sequence).

The genes are TRBV27 and TRBJ2-7; D gene ambiguous. CDR3 length: 11 residues. Trimming cost V 4 bases and J 4 bases, with 5 bases left between them. Germline V gives CDR1 MNHEY, CDR2 SMNVEV (reference sequence). The CDR3 coding sequence is TGTGCCAGCAGTTCGCGGTACGAGCAGTACTTC. It is translated as CASSSRYEQYF.